This T cell receptor (beta chain) stems from a study of shared clonotypes between healthy human individuals. As for this clone: Antigen unknown.

Trimming at V came to 0 bases and at J to 4 bases, leaving 12 bases not matched to a gene. Germline V CDR1 and CDR2: LNHDA, SQIVND (reference sequence). The CDR3 is made up of 19 amino acids. Findings of the study overall: Incompleteness in sorted-subset sequencing, despite large depth, was shown by rarefaction. Across a handful of donors, naive CD4 shared around 5.3%, naive CD8 over 3%, memory CD4 about 2.5%, memory CD8 roughly 0.37%.

It was across several immunoSEQ plates that each subset's genomic DNA was evenly split. Original analysis: From ImmunoSEQ came sequences covering only the junction and carrying no quality scores, so filtering differed. Method: immunoSEQ multiplex PCR; TCRdb's copy keeps in-frame clones and lacks some. V and J calls and clone size follow that table, whereas D and trimming were derived from the DNA. The repertoire holds about 1.4 million clones, with roughly 96% as singletons. V and J are TRBV19 and TRBJ1-5, with 10 bases identical to TRBD1. The TCR sequence derives from a man between 25 and 39 years old in good health. Sequencing used naive CD4+ T cells sorted from blood. Subset reported: CD45RA+ positively selected. The CDR3 loop reads CASSIDRRGTGASNQPQHF. In DNA form, the CDR3 reads TGTGCCAGTAGTATAGATCGACGGGGGACAGGGGCATCGAATCAGCCCCAGCATTTT.